This TCR beta chain is from a study of cytomegalovirus exposure and HLA in healthy donors. Donors showed nominal health when sampled, although they likely had unrecorded immune exposures. The PCR had 60 Vbeta and 13 Jbeta primers. Method: immunoSEQ multiplex PCR; TCRdb's copy keeps in-frame clones and lacks some. The sample has around 150,000 clones, roughly 84% seen once; the top ten hold roughly 2.1%. A remark on this clone: The same CDR3 is also encoded by other DNA sequences in this sample.

The receptor comes from a man aged 18 to 30 in good health and CMV-seronegative. Specimen: PBMCs.

CDR3 coding DNA: TGCGCCAGCAGCTTGACAGGGGGCAACACTGAAGCTTTCTTT. Its translation is CASSLTGGNTEAFF. The chain combines TRBV5-1 with TRBJ1-1; 9 nucleotides line up with TRBD1. The CDR3 length is 14 residues. The V segment lost 1 base and the J segment 2 bases; nucleotides outside the gene matches: 0. Looked up from germline, CDR1 is SGHRS and CDR2 is YFSETQ.